These T cell receptor beta chains were read from a single sample in a study of shared clonotypes between healthy human individuals. The assay was immunoSEQ multiplex PCR, and TCRdb's table has in-frame clones only and misses some. This table holds fewer than 600,000 clones, roughly three quarters found once. The sequenced material came from PBMCs. The receptor source for this set is a woman in her 40s in good health. Some clones in this sample may be carry-over from other donors' samples. CDR3s include the opening cysteine and the closing phenylalanine or tryptophan. A D gene is named only where the DNA matches it firmly. Not all rows give a size; the values are once, few, many and, for expanded clones, a class.

j_call v_call clone_size d_call cdr3_aa cdr3_nt
TRBJ2-7 TRBV27 . . CASSLSGTTSYEQYF TGTGCCAGCAGTTTATCGGGGACGACGTCCTACGAGCAGTACTTC
TRBJ1-2 TRBV18 . . CASSPGLGGYTF TGTGCCAGCTCGCCCGGCCTCGGTGGCTACACCTTC
TRBJ2-7 TRBV11-2 few TRBD2 CAPRAVPDREAISYEQYF TGTGCCCCCCGCGCCGTACCTGACCGGGAGGCGATTTCCTACGAGCAGTACTTC
TRBJ2-1 TRBV5-1 once . CASSLNTGHQFF TGCGCCAGCAGCTTGAATACAGGCCATCAGTTCTTC
TRBJ1-2 TRBV4-1 once . CASSQEDRSNYGYTF TGCGCCAGCAGCCAAGAAGACAGGTCTAACTATGGCTACACCTTC
TRBJ2-1 TRBV6-4 . . CASSEGSNNEQFF TGTGCCAGCAGTGAGGGGTCCAACAATGAGCAGTTCTTC
TRBJ2-3 TRBV11-1 few TRBD2 CASSPGGLAGSDTQYF TGTGCCAGCAGCCCAGGGGGACTAGCGGGTTCAGATACGCAGTATTTT
TRBJ2-1 TRBV2 . . CASSYWPGLGNEQFF TGTGCCAGCAGCTATTGGCCGGGGCTGGGCAATGAGCAGTTCTTC
TRBJ2-1 TRBV7-2 few . CASSLIGVNNEQFF TGTGCCAGCAGCTTAATCGGAGTGAACAATGAGCAGTTCTTC
TRBJ2-1 TRBV29-1 . TRBD2 CSVSEGLAVNNEQFF TGCAGCGTTAGTGAAGGACTAGCGGTCAACAATGAGCAGTTCTTC
TRBJ2-5 TRBV5-4 . TRBD2 CASSLGVSGRVETQYF TGTGCCAGCAGCTTGGGTGTTAGCGGGAGGGTTGAGACCCAGTACTTC
TRBJ1-5 TRBV18 . . CASSPQGHQPQHF TGTGCCAGCTCACCTCAGGGACATCAGCCCCAGCATTTT
TRBJ2-7 TRBV4-1 . . CASSQVVRAYEQYF TGCGCCAGCAGCCAAGTTGTCCGAGCCTACGAGCAGTACTTC